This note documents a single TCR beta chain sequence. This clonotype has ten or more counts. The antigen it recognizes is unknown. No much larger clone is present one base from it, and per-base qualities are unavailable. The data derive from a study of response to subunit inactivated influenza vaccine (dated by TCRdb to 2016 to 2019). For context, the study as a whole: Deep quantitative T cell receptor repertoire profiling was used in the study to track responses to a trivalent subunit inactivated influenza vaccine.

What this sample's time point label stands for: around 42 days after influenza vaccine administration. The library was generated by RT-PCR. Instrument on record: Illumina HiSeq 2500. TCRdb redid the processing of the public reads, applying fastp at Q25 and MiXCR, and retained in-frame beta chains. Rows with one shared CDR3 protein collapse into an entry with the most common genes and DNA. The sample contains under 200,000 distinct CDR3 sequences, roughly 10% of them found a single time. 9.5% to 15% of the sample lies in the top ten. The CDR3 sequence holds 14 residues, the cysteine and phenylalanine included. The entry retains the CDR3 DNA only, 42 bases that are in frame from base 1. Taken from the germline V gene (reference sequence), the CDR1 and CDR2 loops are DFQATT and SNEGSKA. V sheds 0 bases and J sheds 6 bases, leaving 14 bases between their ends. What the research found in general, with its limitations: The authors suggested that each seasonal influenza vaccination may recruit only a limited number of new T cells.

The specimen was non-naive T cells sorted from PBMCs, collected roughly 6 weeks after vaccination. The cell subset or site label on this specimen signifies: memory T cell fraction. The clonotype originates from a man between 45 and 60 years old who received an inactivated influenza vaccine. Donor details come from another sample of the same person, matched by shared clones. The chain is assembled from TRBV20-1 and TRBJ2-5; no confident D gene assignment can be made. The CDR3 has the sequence CSARDGLDRQTQYF. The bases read TGCAGTGCTAGAGATGGGCTGGACCGTCAGACCCAGTACTTC.